The 15 T cell receptor beta chains listed next were all sequenced from one sample in a study of shared clonotypes between healthy human individuals. Sequenced by immunoSEQ multiplex PCR; TCRdb stores in-frame clones only, minus some. The repertoire has more than 2,000,000 clones, 90% to 95% of them found once; the top ten carry approximately 0.4%. The sequenced sample was naive CD4+ T cells from PBMCs. Subset in this sample: CD45RA+ positively selected. These receptors all stem from a man younger than 35 in good health. Some clones in this sample may be carry-over from other donors' samples.

This chain connects TRBV7-9 to TRBJ2-5; maybe TRBD2 (5 bases). The CDR3 sequence is 15 residues long. Germline V gives CDR1 SEHNR, CDR2 FQNEAQ (reference sequence). V was pared by 7 bases and J by 0 bases, with 15 bases between. The CDR3 here is CASTLSGSYQETQYF. DNA of the CDR3: TGTGCCAGCACCCTGAGCGGCTCGTACCAAGAGACCCAGTACTTC.

The chain links TRBV6-4 to TRBJ2-1; 8 bases map to TRBD2. Germline lookup yields CDR1 MRHNA and CDR2 SNTAGT. V gave up 4 bases and J gave up 10 bases; unmatched junction bases: 15. The CDR3 consists of 16 residues. The CDR3 spells CASSGFTGGFRREQFF. CDR3 nucleotide sequence: TGTGCCAGCAGTGGTTTTACGGGAGGGTTCCGACGGGAGCAGTTCTTC.

The gene calls are TRBV19 and TRBJ1-5; 9 bases match TRBD1. The CDR3 is 15 residues long. Germline CDR1 is LNHDA and CDR2 is SQIVND (reference sequence). The junction had 6 bases not matched to a gene; V was cut back by 7 bases and J by 2 bases. The CDR3 reads CASTTGGAGNQPQHF. CDR3 DNA: TGTGCCAGTACCACAGGGGGCGCAGGCAATCAGCCCCAGCATTTT. The full variable domain, with the rest looked up from reference TRBV19 and TRBJ1-5, is DGGITQSPKYLFRKEGQNVTLSCEQNLNHDAMYWYRQDPGQGLRLIYYSQIVNDFQKGDIAEGYSVSREKKESFPLTVTSAQKNPTAFYLCASTTGGAGNQPQHFGDGTRLSIL.

The chain recombines TRBV18 with TRBJ1-4; tentatively, D is TRBD1 (6 bases). Germline V gene sequence: CDR1 KGHSH, CDR2 LQKENI. Trimming cost V 3 bases and J 8 bases, with 16 bases left between them. The CDR3 sequence is 15 residues long. CDR3 residues: CASSPRGGAREKLFF. DNA for the CDR3: TGTGCCAGCTCACCGCGGGGGGGCGCAAGGGAAAAACTGTTTTTT.

As for this clone: Other DNA sequences in this sample translate to the same CDR3. J is TRBJ1-1 and V is TRBV5-1; no clear D. CDR1 and CDR2 from the germline V gene are SGHRS and YFSETQ. This CDR3 has 14 amino acids. V was cut by 0 bases and J by 3 bases, with 9 bases left in between. The CDR3 sequence: CASSLGAGDTEAFF. The CDR3 nucleotides are TGCGCCAGCAGCTTGGGGGCTGGGGACACTGAAGCTTTCTTT.

DNA of the CDR3: TGTGCCAGCAGCCCTCGAAGGGGGACGGCATACAATGAGCAGTTCTTC. It encodes CASSPRRGTAYNEQFF. The gene calls are TRBV7-2 and TRBJ2-1; maybe TRBD1 (6 bases). The CDR3 consists of 16 residues. The V gene's germline CDR1 is SGHTA and CDR2 FQGNSA. V lost 5 bases and J 4 bases, leaving 18 bases between the germline ends.

This clone showed up just a few times. The V gene is TRBV27, the J gene TRBJ1-2; tentatively, D is TRBD1 (5 bases). Per the germline V gene, CDR1 is MNHEY and CDR2 is SMNVEV (reference sequence). The length of the CDR3 is 13 residues. V was shortened by 5 bases and J by 5 bases, with 12 bases between the two germline ends. The CDR3 DNA is TGTGCCAGCAGTCTTCGGGACGGATATGGCTACACCTTC. Protein product: CASSLRDGYGYTF.

The chain joins TRBV5-6 to TRBJ1-5, with 7 bases aligning to TRBD1. The J segment lost 0 bases and the V segment lost 4 bases, leaving 10 bases of the junction unmatched. The CDR3 consists of 17 residues. CDR1 and CDR2 (germline): SGHDT, YYEEEE. The chain's CDR3 is CASSLRGEAYSNQPQHF. The CDR3 nucleotides are TGTGCCAGCAGCCTCAGGGGGGAGGCCTATAGCAATCAGCCCCAGCATTTT.

V and J are TRBV14 and TRBJ1-3; D not resolved. V lost 0 bases to trimming and J lost 0 bases, with 6 bases between them. The CDR3 sequence is 15 residues long. Looked up from germline, CDR1 is SGHDN and CDR2 is FVKESK. The CDR3 loop is CASSQDWGSGNTIYF. The CDR3 DNA sequence: TGTGCCAGCAGCCAAGACTGGGGCTCTGGAAACACCATATATTTT.

The CDR3: CASSPQGRTEAFF. Written as DNA, the CDR3 is TGTGCCAGCAGCCCGCAGGGGAGAACTGAAGCTTTCTTT. V gene TRBV28 combines with J gene TRBJ1-1; D might be TRBD1 (6 bases). CDR3 size: 13 residues. Trimming stripped 6 bases from V and 5 bases from J, with 13 bases between. Germline V gene data show CDR1 as MDHEN and CDR2 as SYDVKM.

This rearrangement joins TRBV4-1 to TRBJ2-3; TRBD2 is a possible D gene (6 bases). Trimming took off 0 bases at V and 5 bases at J, with 18 bases between the two ends. The germline V gene encodes CDR1 MGHRA and CDR2 YSYEKL. The CDR3 extends over 17 amino acids. In DNA, the CDR3 is TGCGCCAGCAGCCAAGATCCTCGAGCGGGTGGGGTAGATACGCAGTATTTT. Translating gives CASSQDPRAGGVDTQYF.

A word on this clone: At the DNA level, this CDR3 is encoded by other sequences in the same sample as well. J is TRBJ2-7 and V is TRBV5-1, with no clear D. Trimming left V 0 bases short and J 3 bases short, with 7 bases between. The CDR3 contains 13 residues. Germline V CDR1 and CDR2: SGHRS, YFSETQ. The CDR3: CASSLAGSYEQYF. The CDR3 nucleotides read TGCGCCAGCAGCTTGGCCGGCAGCTACGAGCAGTACTTC.

This sequence joins TRBV7-9 and TRBJ2-6; 12 bases line up with TRBD2. The V segment lost 5 bases and the J segment 0 bases; nucleotides outside the gene matches: 5. The CDR3 contains 18 residues. The germline gives CDR1 SEHNR, CDR2 FQNEAQ (reference sequence). The CDR3 nucleotides read TGTGCCAGCAGCCCTCGACTAGCGGGAGCCTCTGGGGCCAACGTCCTGACTTTC. It codes for CASSPRLAGASGANVLTF.

J is TRBJ1-5 and V is TRBV25-1, with no clear D. Germline CDR1 reads MGHDK; CDR2 reads SYGVNS. This CDR3 is built from 13 residues. V gave up 4 bases and J gave up 5 bases, with 9 bases separating them. DNA of the CDR3: TGTGCCAGCAGTGGTTCCTTAGATCAGCCCCAGCATTTT. This sequence encodes CASSGSLDQPQHF.

The rearrangement links TRBV27 to TRBJ1-1; 11 nucleotides align to TRBD1. V shed 8 bases and J 4 bases; nucleotides not matched to a gene: 9. Germline V gene lookup returns CDR1 MNHEY and CDR2 SMNVEV (reference sequence). The CDR3 extends over 15 amino acids. This CDR3 reads CASRTGGNRGTEAFF. The CDR3, as DNA: TGTGCCAGCCGGACAGGGGGCAATAGAGGCACTGAAGCTTTCTTT.